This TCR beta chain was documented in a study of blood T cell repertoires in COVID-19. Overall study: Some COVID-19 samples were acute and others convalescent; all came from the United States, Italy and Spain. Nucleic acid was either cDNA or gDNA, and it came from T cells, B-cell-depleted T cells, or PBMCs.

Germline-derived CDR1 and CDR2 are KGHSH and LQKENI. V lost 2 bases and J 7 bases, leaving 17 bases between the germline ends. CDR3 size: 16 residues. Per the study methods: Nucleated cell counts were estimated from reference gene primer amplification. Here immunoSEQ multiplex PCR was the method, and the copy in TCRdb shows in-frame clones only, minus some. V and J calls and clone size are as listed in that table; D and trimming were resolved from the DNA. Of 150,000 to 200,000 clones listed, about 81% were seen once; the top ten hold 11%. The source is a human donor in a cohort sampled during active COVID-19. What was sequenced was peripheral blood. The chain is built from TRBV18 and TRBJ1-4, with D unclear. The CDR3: CASSPSRGERSEKLFF. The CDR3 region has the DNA TGTGCCAGCTCACCAAGCCGCGGGGAAAGGAGTGAAAAACTGTTTTTT.